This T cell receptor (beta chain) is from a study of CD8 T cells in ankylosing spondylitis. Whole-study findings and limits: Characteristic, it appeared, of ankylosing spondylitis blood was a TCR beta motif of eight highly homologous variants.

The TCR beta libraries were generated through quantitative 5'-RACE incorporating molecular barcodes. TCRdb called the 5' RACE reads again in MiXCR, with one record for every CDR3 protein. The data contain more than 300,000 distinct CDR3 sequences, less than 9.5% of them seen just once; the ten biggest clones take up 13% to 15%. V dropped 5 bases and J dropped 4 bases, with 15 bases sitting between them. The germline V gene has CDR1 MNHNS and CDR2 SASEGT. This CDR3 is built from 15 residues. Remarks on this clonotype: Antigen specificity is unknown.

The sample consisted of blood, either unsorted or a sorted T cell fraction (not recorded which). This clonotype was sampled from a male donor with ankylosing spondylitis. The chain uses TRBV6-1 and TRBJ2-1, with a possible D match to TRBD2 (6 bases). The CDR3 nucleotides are TGTGCCAGCAGTCCCGGGAGCTACCCGTACAATGAGCAGTTCTTC. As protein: CASSPGSYPYNEQFF.